This entry concerns a single T cell receptor beta chain. Other DNA sequences from this sample encode an identical CDR3 as well. The data derive from a study of shared clonotypes between healthy human individuals. About the study: Each donor's CD8 memory used one plate, CD8 naive two, each CD4 subset three.

Every subset had its genomic DNA shared out evenly among several immunoSEQ plates. The method was immunoSEQ multiplex PCR; TCRdb's version includes in-frame clones alone and lacks a portion of them. The sample includes some 1 million clones, about 74% of them seen just once. Germline values: CDR1 SGDLS, CDR2 YYNGEE. V was pared by 4 bases and J by 0 bases, with 8 bases between. The CDR3 length is 15 residues. The chain has TRBV9 and TRBJ1-6; D perhaps matches TRBD1 (5 bases). The TCR comes from a man aged 18 to 29 in good health. The sample was memory CD4+ T cells sorted from blood. Stated subset: CD45RA-negative fraction. Here the CDR3 reads CASSRGSSYNSPLHF. In nucleotides, the CDR3 is TGTGCCAGCAGCAGGGGAAGCTCCTATAATTCACCCCTCCACTTT.